This T cell receptor (beta chain) was recorded in a study of shared clonotypes between healthy human individuals (dated by TCRdb to 2020 to 2022). As for the study more broadly: The cohort comprised a couple of women and a few men aged 18 to 49 years. To increase sequencing depth and limit assay-specific biases, different laboratories used diverse techniques to prepare libraries and sequence TCR repertoires. Leukapheresis yielded between about 0.85 and 10 billion PBMCs per donor. Per donor, three plates each were used for CD4 naive and CD4 memory, two for CD8 naive, and one for CD8 memory. To estimate repertoire size and how much clonotype sharing occurs between individuals, the study deeply sequenced the blood TCR repertoires of five healthy adults.

Healthy HIV-negative adults with no recently reported acute infections or vaccinations were included as donors. Only Caucasian adults living in Nashville, Tennessee, USA were represented among the donors. Magnetic negative selection was used to enrich CD4+ T cells, after which naive cells were positively selected on CD45RA and the negative fraction became the memory subset. After blood collection by leukapheresis, PBMCs were isolated using Ficoll-Histopaque density gradient centrifugation and then cryopreserved in the vapor phase of liquid nitrogen. Analytical flow cytometry was used to check the purity and quantity of each magnetically sorted T cell population. Genomic DNA was isolated from every sorted fraction and measured by UV absorbance on a Nanodrop 2000c. This clone is a singleton in its sample. Its target antigen remains unknown. The record has no base qualities; no much larger clone is one base away.

TCR CDR3 regions were amplified from genomic DNA by multiplex PCR using the deep immunoSEQ assay. For each cell subset, the extracted genomic DNA was distributed evenly across all wells of several immunoSEQ 96-well plates, and each plate served as one replicate. For sorted subsets, roughly 200 ng of genomic DNA, equivalent to some 30,000 T cell genomes, went into each replicate PCR. The purified libraries were quantified using a Qubit 3.0 fluorometer, sized with a Bioanalyzer 2100, and then quantified again using the KAPA Library Quantification kit. A separate single-read 150-cycle Illumina NextSeq 550 flow cell was used to sequence each immunoSEQ 96-well plate. On the study's bioinformatics: The immunoSEQ output contained only junctional sequences without quality scores, so filtering could not match that applied to full-length reads. To assign V/J genes and CDR3, sequences were annotated using PyIR, a Python wrapper for IgBLAST v1.9, with IMGT germline references. Reads were removed for weak V/J assignments (E-value above 1e-6), missing CDR3, stop codons, out-of-frame junctions, or ambiguous translated residues. V3J clonotypes were defined as sequences sharing the same inferred V gene, J gene, and CDR3 amino acid sequence. To compute the percentage overlap between repertoires, the number of shared unique clonotypes was divided by the size of the smaller repertoire. Richness of each repertoire was evaluated using RTK rarefaction, the Chao1 estimator, and Recon v2.1 estimates of unobserved clonotypes. OLGA was used to compute generation probabilities for all TCRbeta clonotypes that the gDNA method yielded from a handful of donors. TCRdb took over this immuneACCESS table, retaining in-frame rearrangements with V and J assigned. Such tables are incomplete; in checked studies, under half of the missing clones stem from an unresolved V gene, and the remainder is unexplained. V, J and clone size reflect that table, while D and trimming were determined from the DNA. The sample records some 2,000,000 clones, 85% to 95% of which are singletons. Of the sample, roughly 0.13% falls within the top ten clones.

The CDR3 contains 16 residues, cysteine and phenylalanine counted. The kept DNA is CDR3 alone, 48 bases in frame from the first base. From a lookup of the germline V gene, CDR1 and CDR2 are SNHLY and FYNNEI. From V the trimming removes 6 bases and from J it removes 4 bases, while the gene matches leave 12 bases of the junction unaccounted for. Results the study describes overall, beyond this receptor: Sharing across a few donors was observed for approximately 5% of naive CD4, 3% to 3.5% of naive CD8, over 2% of memory CD4, and about 0.38% of memory CD8 clonotypes. Based on pairwise subsampling, the degree of clonotype sharing among donors was expected to be affected by sequencing depth. Sampling was limited to blood, and TCR repertoires in tissue likely differ from TCR repertoires in blood. Naive subsets generally had larger estimated clonotype richness than memory subsets did. Incomplete sequencing was indicated by rarefaction of sorted-subset datasets, despite the large sequencing depth. Compared with non-shared clonotypes, clonotypes shared by all four sorted-subset donors had higher generation probabilities. Because the study included only a small number of donors, the genetic and exposure-history diversity represented was limited.

Recombination linked TRBV2 to TRBJ1-5; a stretch of 7 junction bases matches TRBD1. Material: naive CD4+ T cells sorted from blood. This sample's cell subset or site label indicates: CD45RA+ positively selected. The origin of this receptor is a man aged 18 to 29 in good health. For the CDR3, the sequence is CASRESGGFGNQPQHF. The sequenced DNA: TGTGCCAGCAGGGAGTCAGGGGGATTTGGGAATCAGCCCCAGCATTTT.